This T cell receptor (beta chain) was recorded in a study of Ad26.COV2.S vaccination and SARS-CoV-2 variants. Study overall: Donor was in the COV1001 Ad26.COV2.S trial arm.

In the case of this clone: The antigen is not known.

Sequenced by immunoSEQ multiplex PCR; TCRdb stores in-frame clones only, minus some. The sample contains 350,000 to 450,000 clones, around 84% of which appear only once. Study outcomes and limitations: Possible underestimation of total T cell responses by the TCR breadth and depth analyses was noted.

This CDR3 contains 17 residues. V shed 4 bases, J shed 3 bases, and the junction held 15 bases outside the gene matches. Germline CDR1 SGHDT, CDR2 YYEEEE. Treatment meaning: around 19 received Ad26.COV2.S at low or high dose, single or two shots; about 5 received placebo; per-sample allocation not given. Material that was analyzed had been drawn on day 63 after the first vaccine or placebo injection. Ad26.COV2.S expressed prefusion-stabilized spike from the original Wuhan strain. The TCR was taken from a person between 18 and 59 years old who received the Ad26.COV2.S COVID-19 vaccine or a placebo. The material was peripheral blood, obtained in a trial of Ad26.COV2.S vaccine versus placebo. This rearrangement joins TRBV5-6 to TRBJ2-7; the match to TRBD2 covers 8 bases. The CDR3 DNA is TGTGCCAGCAGCCGTCGATCGGAGCGGGGGACCCACTACGAGCAGTACTTC. Translated: CASSRRSERGTHYEQYF.